The 29 T cell receptor beta chains below come from one sample, sequenced in a study of T cell responses to AZD1222 COVID-19 vaccine. Clones were read by immunoSEQ multiplex PCR, and TCRdb kept only the in-frame ones, dropping some. The sample shows roughly 200,000 clones, approximately 94% of them seen only once. Here the sequenced sample was peripheral blood, taken 28 days after the second dose of the MenACWY control vaccine. The receptors shown here come from an adult who received the MenACWY meningococcal vaccine as a control.

The chain couples TRBV30 to TRBJ2-7, with D possibly called TRBD1 or TRBD2 (5 bases each). V shed 0 bases and J shed 2 bases, with 14 bases lying between them. The length of the CDR3 is 15 residues. In germline, CDR1 is GTSNPN, CDR2 SVGIG (reference sequence). DNA of the CDR3: TGTGCCTGGAGTGTATCCGGGACCGCCACCTACGAGCAGTACTTC. Translation gives CAWSVSGTATYEQYF.

The table lists this clone with a count of one. This chain connects TRBV19 to TRBJ1-2; no firm D call. V lost 9 bases to trimming and J lost 3 bases, with 14 bases between them. The CDR3 sequence is 13 residues long. CDR1 and CDR2 (germline): LNHDA, SQIVND (reference sequence). This chain's CDR3 is CASNLKEHYGYTF. CDR3 DNA sequence: TGTGCCAGCAACCTCAAGGAACACTATGGCTACACCTTC.

The V call is TRBV5-6, the J call TRBJ1-5, with D tentatively TRBD1 (5 bases). Trimming cost V 3 bases and J 5 bases, with 12 bases left between them. This CDR3 region has 14 residues. The germline gives CDR1 SGHDT, CDR2 YYEEEE. The CDR3 here is CASSWGVGDQPQHF. The CDR3, as DNA: TGTGCCAGCAGCTGGGGAGTAGGGGATCAGCCCCAGCATTTT.

This clone was counted a single time. The V and J genes are TRBV30 and TRBJ1-1, with D maybe TRBD1 (5 bases). This CDR3 spans 18 amino acids. Germline V CDR1 and CDR2: GTSNPN, SVGIG (reference sequence). The V and J ends lost 0 bases and 1 base respectively, with 21 bases between them. CDR3 coding DNA: TGTGCCTGGAGTGTACTTCAGGGTTCCATACGCGAGAACACTGAAGCTTTCTTT. It is translated as CAWSVLQGSIRENTEAFF.

This rearrangement joins TRBV5-1 to TRBJ2-5; D uncertain. Looked up from germline, CDR1 is SGHRS and CDR2 is YFSETQ. The CDR3 loop spans 14 amino acids. V was pared by 3 bases and J by 3 bases, with 12 bases between. The CDR3 sequence: CASSSGIPKETQYF. CDR3 in DNA: TGCGCCAGCAGCTCTGGTATTCCCAAAGAGACCCAGTACTTC.

The chain couples TRBV6-5 to TRBJ2-1, with TRBD2 identical over 9 bases. V dropped 4 bases and J dropped 9; count of bases not matched to a gene: 7. Germline values: CDR1 MNHEY, CDR2 SVGAGI. The CDR3 runs to 14 residues. CDR3 DNA: TGTGCCAGCAGTTCCGGGACTAGCACTACTGAGCAGTTCTTC. Its translation is CASSSGTSTTEQFF.

This chain connects TRBV11-2 to TRBJ2-2, with D tentatively TRBD2 (5 bases). V dropped 4 bases and J dropped 7 bases, with 10 bases sitting between them. CDR1 and CDR2 from the germline V gene are SGHAT and FQNNGV. The CDR3 contains 13 residues. The CDR3: CASSSSRGGELFF. The CDR3 DNA reads as TGTGCCAGCAGCTCCAGCCGGGGCGGGGAGCTGTTTTTT.

The chain's CDR3 is CASWGTGNYGYTF. For the CDR3, the DNA is TGTGCCAGTTGGGGGACAGGGAACTATGGCTACACCTTC. The V and J genes are TRBV2 and TRBJ1-2; 9 bases are shared with TRBD1. This CDR3 comprises 13 residues. V shed 9 bases, J shed 2 bases, and the junction held 4 bases outside the gene matches. The germline V gene encodes CDR1 SNHLY and CDR2 FYNNEI. Full variable domain (outside the CDR3, taken from reference TRBV2 and TRBJ1-2): EPEVTQTPSHQVTQMGQEVILRCVPISNHLYFYWYRQILGQKVEFLVSFYNNEISEKSEIFDDQFSVERPDGSNFTLKIRSTKLEDSAMYFCASWGTGNYGYTFGSGTRLTVV.

V and J are TRBV6-5 and TRBJ2-7; TRBD1 agrees at 7 bases. Germline CDR1 reads MNHEY; CDR2 reads SVGAGI. The CDR3 is 14 residues long. Trimming at V came to 6 bases and at J to 2 bases, leaving 7 bases not matched to a gene. CDR3 bases: TGTGCCAGCAGATTAGGGGACAGACCCTACGAGCAGTACTTC. Translating gives CASRLGDRPYEQYF.

The chain combines TRBV7-9 with TRBJ1-2, with D perhaps TRBD1 (6 bases). There are 14 residues in the CDR3. Trimming cost V 1 base and J 7 bases, with 13 bases left between them. Germline V lookup: CDR1 SEHNR, CDR2 FQNEAQ (reference sequence). The CDR3 DNA is TGTGCCAGCAGCTTAGTCGGGGGGCTTGGTGGCTACACCTTC. This sequence encodes CASSLVGGLGGYTF. Full variable domain (outside the CDR3, taken from reference TRBV7-9 and TRBJ1-2): DTGVSQNPRHKITKRGQNVTFRCDPISEHNRLYWYRQTLGQGPEFLTYFQNEAQLEKSRLLSDRFSAERPKGSFSTLEIQRTEQGDSAMYLCASSLVGGLGGYTFGSGTRLTVV.

The chain uses TRBV6-5 and TRBJ2-1; the D gene is possibly TRBD1 (6 bases). The ends were cut back, 0 bases at V and 2 bases at J, with 11 bases in the middle. CDR3 length equals 16 residues. From germline, CDR1 is MNHEY and CDR2 SVGAGI. CDR3 in DNA: TGTGCCAGCAGTTACTCGGGCAGGGGCCCCTACAATGAGCAGTTCTTC. Translating gives CASSYSGRGPYNEQFF.

The rearrangement links TRBV4-1 to TRBJ1-1; TRBD1 is a possible D gene (6 bases). There are 17 residues in the CDR3. The V gene's germline CDR1 is MGHRA and CDR2 YSYEKL. The V gene lost 1 base and the J gene lost 3 bases, with 18 bases spanning the gap. CDR3 residues: CASSQANMGGGDTEAFF. CDR3 in DNA: TGCGCCAGCAGCCAAGCCAATATGGGGGGGGGCGACACTGAAGCTTTCTTT.

V usage is TRBV9 and J usage is TRBJ2-5; 9 nucleotides agree with TRBD2. The CDR3 length is 17 residues. Germline CDR1 and CDR2: SGDLS and YYNGEE. V trimming: 0 bases; J trimming: 4 bases; junction bases outside the gene matches: 10. This CDR3 reads CASSVGLAGEYIETQYF. The CDR3 DNA reads as TGTGCCAGCAGCGTAGGATTAGCGGGAGAGTACATAGAGACCCAGTACTTC.

The rearrangement links TRBV19 to TRBJ1-4; TRBD1 is a possible D gene (5 bases). The CDR3 covers 19 residues. CDR1 and CDR2 from the germline V gene are LNHDA and SQIVND (reference sequence). V gave up 7 bases and J gave up 0 bases, with 24 bases separating them. In DNA form, the CDR3 reads TGTGCCAGTAATGATGGGGCTGGGCAGGGCGATGCAACTAATGAAAAACTGTTTTTT. Protein: CASNDGAGQGDATNEKLFF.

V usage is TRBV2 and J usage is TRBJ2-3, with a possible D match to TRBD2 (6 bases). V lost 6 bases, J lost 2 bases, and 12 bases lay in between. This CDR3 contains 14 residues. CDR1 and CDR2 from the germline V gene are SNHLY and FYNNEI. CDR3 loop: CASRRGDYTDTQYF. The CDR3 DNA sequence: TGTGCCAGCAGGCGGGGAGATTACACAGATACGCAGTATTTT.

The chain carries TRBV28 and TRBJ2-3; a weak D match, TRBD2 (6 bases). CDR1 is MDHEN and CDR2 is SYDVKM in the germline V gene. The CDR3 is made up of 15 amino acids. V was cut by 3 bases and J by 5 bases, with 15 bases left in between. The CDR3 sequence: CASSLAGRGGDTQYF. CDR3 nucleotide sequence: TGTGCCAGCAGTTTGGCTGGGCGGGGAGGAGATACGCAGTATTTT.

This chain links TRBV30 with TRBJ2-7; the D gene is possibly TRBD2 (5 bases). Germline CDR1 is GTSNPN and CDR2 is SVGIG (reference sequence). V was cut by 0 bases and J by 5 bases, with 14 bases left in between. The CDR3 totals 14 residues. In nucleotides, the CDR3 is TGTGCCTGGAGTGTAGTTAGACGGGGAGACGAGCAGTACTTC. It specifies CAWSVVRRGDEQYF.

The chain has TRBV5-4 and TRBJ2-6; D perhaps matches TRBD1 (6 bases). The V end was cut by 1 base, the J end by 4 bases, with 9 bases between. CDR3 size: 15 residues. The germline V gene has CDR1 SGHNT and CDR2 YYREEE (reference sequence). The CDR3 DNA reads TGTGCCAGCAGCTTGAGAGGGACAGGGGCCAACGTCCTGACTTTC. It translates to CASSLRGTGANVLTF.

The rearrangement links TRBV27 to TRBJ2-7, with D possibly called TRBD1 or TRBD2 (5 bases each). The germline V gene encodes CDR1 MNHEY and CDR2 SMNVEV (reference sequence). This CDR3 spans 14 amino acids. V gave up 10 bases and J gave up 2 bases, with 18 bases separating them. CDR3 protein: CATSQKGPTYEQYF. As DNA, the CDR3 is TGTGCCACCTCTCAGAAGGGACCTACCTACGAGCAGTACTTC.

The chain uses TRBV2 and TRBJ2-7; D is possibly TRBD1 or TRBD2 (5 bases each). With 9 bases removed from V and 2 bases from J, the gap between germline ends came to 11 bases. Germline V gene lookup returns CDR1 SNHLY and CDR2 FYNNEI. CDR3 size: 12 residues. CDR3 region: CARGRAAYEQYF. CDR3 bases: TGTGCCAGGGGGCGGGCTGCCTACGAGCAGTACTTC.

The chain employs TRBV2 and TRBJ2-5, with TRBD1 as a possible D gene (7 bases). V lost 4 bases and J lost 5, with 14 bases in between. Germline-derived CDR1 and CDR2 are SNHLY and FYNNEI. The CDR3 runs 14 residues. The CDR3 is CASSGTGGMETQYF. The DNA for the CDR3 is TGTGCCAGCAGTGGGACAGGAGGGATGGAGACCCAGTACTTC.

As DNA, the CDR3 is TGTGCCAGCAGCCTAAGGACAGGGGGCGGGTCACCCCTCCACTTT. This sequence encodes CASSLRTGGGSPLHF. The V and J genes are TRBV5-4 and TRBJ1-6, with 11 bases matching TRBD1. The CDR3 spans 15 residues. The ends lost 4 bases at V and 10 bases at J; junction bases unmatched: 7. Germline lookup yields CDR1 SGHNT and CDR2 YYREEE (reference sequence).

The rearrangement links TRBV6-5 to TRBJ2-5; tentatively, D is TRBD2 (5 bases). Trimming removed 0 bases from V and 5 bases from J, with 13 bases in between. Germline CDR1 and CDR2: MNHEY and SVGAGI. The CDR3 loop spans 15 amino acids. This CDR3 reads CASSYSSLVRETQYF. CDR3 coding DNA: TGTGCCAGCAGTTACTCCTCACTAGTCAGGGAGACCCAGTACTTC.

The chain carries TRBV7-2 and TRBJ1-4; 10 bases line up with TRBD1. The germline gives CDR1 SGHTA, CDR2 FQGNSA. The length of the CDR3 is 14 residues. Trimming removed 4 bases from V and 7 bases from J; junction bases left unmatched: 3. The DNA of the CDR3 is TGTGCCAGCAGCTCGGGACAGGGGAGTGAAAAACTGTTTTTT. Translating it yields CASSSGQGSEKLFF.

The chain joins TRBV9 to TRBJ1-2, with D uncertain. The CDR3 covers 12 residues. Trimming removed 1 base at V and 8 bases at J, with 9 bases between. Germline V gene data show CDR1 as SGDLS and CDR2 as YYNGEE. The chain's CDR3 is CASSVSGYGYTF. In nucleotides, the CDR3 is TGTGCCAGCAGCGTATCCGGATACGGCTACACCTTC.

V gene TRBV5-6 combines with J gene TRBJ2-7; D possibly corresponds to TRBD1 (5 bases). V was clipped by 1 base and J by 1 base, with 9 bases between them. CDR1 SGHDT and CDR2 YYEEEE come from the germline V gene. The CDR3 covers 14 residues. CDR3 protein: CASSLLGQSYEQYF. The CDR3 DNA is TGTGCCAGCAGCTTGTTAGGACAATCCTACGAGCAGTACTTC.

CDR3 amino acids: CASSYPGQAGNTIYF. CDR3 sequence (DNA): TGTGCCAGCAGTTACCCGGGACAGGCTGGAAACACCATATATTTT. The rearrangement links TRBV6-5 to TRBJ1-3, with TRBD1 matching 8 bases. The junction had 2 bases not matched to a gene; V was cut back by 2 bases and J by 2 bases. The CDR3 has 15 residues. Germline V CDR1 and CDR2: MNHEY, SVGAGI.

The sample holds a few counts of this clone. The rearrangement links TRBV6-4 to TRBJ2-1, with 8 bases matching TRBD2. The CDR3 has 15 amino acids. Losses at the gene ends were 4 bases for V and 8 bases for J; bases not matched to a gene: 10. From germline, CDR1 is MRHNA and CDR2 SNTAGT. The CDR3 sequence is CASSGGAGVGDEQFF. Written as DNA, the CDR3 is TGTGCCAGCAGTGGGGGAGCGGGAGTCGGCGATGAGCAGTTCTTC.

The V call is TRBV6-5, the J call TRBJ1-2; D is undetermined. The CDR3 has 13 residues. Deletions cut 2 bases from V and 5 bases from J, with 9 bases between. Germline values: CDR1 MNHEY, CDR2 SVGAGI. The CDR3 DNA sequence: TGTGCCAGCAGTTACCCAGGCCAATATGGCTACACCTTC. It is translated as CASSYPGQYGYTF.